This TCR beta chain was recorded in a study of cytomegalovirus exposure and HLA in healthy donors. PCR involved 60 Vbeta and 13 Jbeta primers. The assay was immunoSEQ multiplex PCR, and TCRdb's table has in-frame clones only and misses some. The sample lists approximately 150,000 clones, about 80% seen once, with about 6.6% in the top ten. J was trimmed by 7 bases and V by 5 bases; bases with no gene match: 11. The germline V gene encodes CDR1 LNHDA and CDR2 SQIVND (reference sequence). The length of the CDR3 is 16 residues. Sequenced input: PBMCs. This clonotype was obtained from a woman in her thirties or forties in good health and CMV-seropositive. V is TRBV19 and J is TRBJ1-4, with 9 bases fitting TRBD1. The CDR3 sequence is CASSARTGEGGEKLFF. As DNA, the CDR3 is TGTGCCAGTAGTGCCCGGACAGGGGAAGGGGGTGAAAAACTGTTTTTT.